Below are 5 T cell receptor beta chains sequenced from a single sample in a study of sequential checkpoint blockade in melanoma. Sequencing used immunoSEQ multiplex PCR; TCRdb keeps in-frame clones, though not all of them. The repertoire has roughly 13,000 clones, under 25% of them found once; the top ten carry about 7%. The treatment denotes: randomized to nivolumab then ipilimumab (arm A) or the reverse (arm B). The sample here was tumor tissue (inferred from file names), taken from a patient given nivolumab and ipilimumab in sequence. Receptors originate from a human donor with melanoma.

This clone appeared a few times. V is TRBV6-8 and J is TRBJ2-7; 11 positions match TRBD2. Germline values: CDR1 MNHGY, CDR2 SAAAGT. CDR3 length equals 15 residues. V shed 5 bases and J 2 bases; nucleotides not matched to a gene: 5. The CDR3 spells CASSPTSGVTYEQYF. The DNA of the CDR3 is TGTGCCAGCAGTCCGACTAGCGGGGTAACCTACGAGCAGTACTTC.

V and J are TRBV19 and TRBJ1-5, with a possible D match to TRBD1 (5 bases). The CDR3 consists of 16 residues. In germline, CDR1 is LNHDA, CDR2 SQIVND (reference sequence). V was trimmed by 1 base and J by 4 bases, leaving 14 bases between them. CDR3 residues: CASSIVGQDLNQPQHF. CDR3 in DNA: TGTGCCAGTAGTATAGTGGGGCAGGATTTGAATCAGCCCCAGCATTTT.

The count of this clone is one. V usage is TRBV18 and J usage is TRBJ1-1, with TRBD1 as a possible D gene (5 bases). The CDR3 runs to 15 residues. V lost 2 bases to trimming and J lost 6 bases, with 16 bases between them. CDR1 and CDR2 from the germline V gene are KGHSH and LQKENI. This CDR3 is CASSPTGTVEAEAFF. DNA for the CDR3: TGTGCCAGCTCACCAACCGGGACCGTTGAGGCTGAAGCTTTCTTT.

The chain is built from TRBV7-1 and TRBJ2-1; 8 positions match TRBD2. TRBV7-1 is an ORF, and what it does is uncertain. The CDR3 covers 18 residues. With V trimmed by 5 bases and J by 4 bases, 16 bases remained unmatched. The chain's CDR3 is CASSPSGGAGGIYNEQFF. CDR3 in DNA: TGTGCCAGCAGCCCCTCCGGGGGGGCGGGAGGTATTTACAATGAGCAGTTCTTC.

This clone showed up many times. This chain uses TRBV11-1 with TRBJ2-7; possibly TRBD2 for D (6 bases). CDR3 length: 15 residues. Trimming left V 3 bases short and J 1 base short, with 13 bases between. CDR1 is SGHAT and CDR2 is FQDESV in the germline V gene (reference sequence). The CDR3 sequence: CASSFRGSRSYEQYF. CDR3 DNA: TGTGCCAGCAGCTTTCGGGGGTCTCGGTCCTACGAGCAGTACTTC.